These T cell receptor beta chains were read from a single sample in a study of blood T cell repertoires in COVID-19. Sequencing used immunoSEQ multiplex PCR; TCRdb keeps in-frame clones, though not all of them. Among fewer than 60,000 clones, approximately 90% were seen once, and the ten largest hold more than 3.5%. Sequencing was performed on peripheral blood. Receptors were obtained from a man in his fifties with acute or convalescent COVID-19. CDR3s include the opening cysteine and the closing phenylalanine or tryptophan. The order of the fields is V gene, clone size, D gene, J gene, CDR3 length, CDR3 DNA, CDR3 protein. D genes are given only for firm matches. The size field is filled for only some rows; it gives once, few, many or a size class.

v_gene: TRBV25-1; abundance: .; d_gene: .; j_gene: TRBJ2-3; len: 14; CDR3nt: TGTGCCAGTGGACTATGGACTAGCACAGATACGCAGTATTTT; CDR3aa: CASGLWTSTDTQYF
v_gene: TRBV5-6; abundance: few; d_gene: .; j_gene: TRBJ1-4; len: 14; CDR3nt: TGTGCCAGCAGCTTTGGACAGCCTAATGAAAAACTGTTTTTT; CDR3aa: CASSFGQPNEKLFF
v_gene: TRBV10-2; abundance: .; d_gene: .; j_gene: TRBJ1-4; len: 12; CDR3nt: TGCGCCAGCAGTGAGTCCGAGGAAAAACTGTTTTTT; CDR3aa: CASSESEEKLFF
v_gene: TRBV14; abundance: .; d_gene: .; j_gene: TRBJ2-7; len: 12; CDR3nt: TGTGCCAGCAGCCTAGAGGGACTCGAGCAGTACTTC; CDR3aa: CASSLEGLEQYF
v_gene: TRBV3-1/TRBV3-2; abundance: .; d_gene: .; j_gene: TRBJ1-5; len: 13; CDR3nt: TGTGCCAGCAGCAGCGACAGATATCAGCCCCAGCATTTT; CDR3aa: CASSSDRYQPQHF
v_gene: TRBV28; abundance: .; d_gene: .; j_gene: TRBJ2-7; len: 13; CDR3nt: TGTGCCAGCGGGGGGACGGGGGACTACGAGCAGTACTTC; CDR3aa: CASGGTGDYEQYF
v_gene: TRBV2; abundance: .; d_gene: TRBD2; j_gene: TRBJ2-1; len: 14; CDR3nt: TGTGCCAGCAGTGAGACGGGGGGGCTGAGTGAGCAGTTCTTC; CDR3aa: CASSETGGLSEQFF
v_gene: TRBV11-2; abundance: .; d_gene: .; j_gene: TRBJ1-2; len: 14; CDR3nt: TGTGCCAGCAGCTTAAGGGCAGGGGAGTATGGCTACACCTTC; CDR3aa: CASSLRAGEYGYTF
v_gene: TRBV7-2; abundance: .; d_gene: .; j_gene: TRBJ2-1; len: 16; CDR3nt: TGTGCCAGCAGCTTAGGAGGCGGGAACTCCTACAATGAGCAGTTCTTC; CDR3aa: CASSLGGGNSYNEQFF
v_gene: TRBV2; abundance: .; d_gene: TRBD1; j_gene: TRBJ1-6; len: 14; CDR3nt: TGTGCCAGCACCTGGGACAGGGATAATTCACCCCTCCACTTT; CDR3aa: CASTWDRDNSPLHF
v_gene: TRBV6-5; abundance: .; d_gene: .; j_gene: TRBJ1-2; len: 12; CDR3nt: TGTGCCAGCACCGAGGGGGTACGTGGCTACACCTTC; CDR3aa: CASTEGVRGYTF
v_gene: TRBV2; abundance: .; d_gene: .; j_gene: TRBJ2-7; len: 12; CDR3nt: TGTGCCAGCAGGGGATTAGGGGGAGAGCAGTACTTC; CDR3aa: CASRGLGGEQYF
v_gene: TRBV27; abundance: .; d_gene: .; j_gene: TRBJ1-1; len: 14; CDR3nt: TGTGCCAGCACCCCCGTCCGAGGGAACACTGAAGCTTTCTTT; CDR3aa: CASTPVRGNTEAFF
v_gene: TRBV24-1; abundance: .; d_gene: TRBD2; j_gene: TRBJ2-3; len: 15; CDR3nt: TGTGCCACCTCTGTAGGCGGGAGGGCTTTGGATACGCAGTATTTT; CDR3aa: CATSVGGRALDTQYF
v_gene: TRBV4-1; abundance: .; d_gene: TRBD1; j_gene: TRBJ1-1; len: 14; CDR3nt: TGCGCCAGCAGCCAGGTACAGGGGAGCACTGAAGCTTTCTTT; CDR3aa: CASSQVQGSTEAFF
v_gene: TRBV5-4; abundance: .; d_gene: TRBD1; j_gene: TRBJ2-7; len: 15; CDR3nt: TGTGCCAGCAGCCCGGACAGGGGGCGACCCTACGAGCAGTACTTC; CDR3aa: CASSPDRGRPYEQYF
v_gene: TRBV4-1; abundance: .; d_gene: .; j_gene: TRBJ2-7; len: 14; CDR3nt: TGCGCCAGCAGCCAAGAGGACTCCTCCTACGAGCAGTACTTC; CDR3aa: CASSQEDSSYEQYF
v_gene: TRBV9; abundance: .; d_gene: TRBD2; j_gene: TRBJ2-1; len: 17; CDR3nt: TGTGCCAGCAGCCACCGGAGGGCGGGAGGCAGCTACAATGAGCAGTTCTTC; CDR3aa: CASSHRRAGGSYNEQFF
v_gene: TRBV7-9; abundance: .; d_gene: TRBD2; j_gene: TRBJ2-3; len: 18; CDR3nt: TGTGCCAGCAGCTTAGGTTCTAGCGGGAGGGCCAAAACAGATACGCAGTATTTT; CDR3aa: CASSLGSSGRAKTDTQYF
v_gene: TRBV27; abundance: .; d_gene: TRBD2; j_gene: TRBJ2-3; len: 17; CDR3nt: TGTGCCAGCAGTTTTCCGGGACTAGCGGGAGTCAGGGATACGCAGTATTTT; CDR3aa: CASSFPGLAGVRDTQYF
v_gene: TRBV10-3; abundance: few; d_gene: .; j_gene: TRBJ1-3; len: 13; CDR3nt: TGTGCCTCCGCCAGCGCCTCTGGAAACACCATATATTTT; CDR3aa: CASASASGNTIYF
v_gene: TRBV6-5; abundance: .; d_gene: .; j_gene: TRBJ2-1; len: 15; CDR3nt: TGTGCCAGCAGTTACTCGATCAGAGCGAACAATGAGCAGTTCTTC; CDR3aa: CASSYSIRANNEQFF
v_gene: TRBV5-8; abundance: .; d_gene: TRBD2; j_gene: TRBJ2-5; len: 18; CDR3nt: TGTGCCAGCAGCCTCATCACCACTAGCGGGACAGACCAAGAGACCCAGTACTTC; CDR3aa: CASSLITTSGTDQETQYF
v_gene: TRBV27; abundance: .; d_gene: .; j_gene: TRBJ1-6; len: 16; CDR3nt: TGTGCCAGCAGTTTACCAAGCACAGGGACGAATTCACCCCTCCACTTT; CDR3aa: CASSLPSTGTNSPLHF
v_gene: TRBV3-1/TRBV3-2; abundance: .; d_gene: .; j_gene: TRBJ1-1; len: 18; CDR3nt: TGTGCCAGCAGCCAAGATCTTATGGCGGGGGGGATGAACACTGAAGCTTTCTTT; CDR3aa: CASSQDLMAGGMNTEAFF
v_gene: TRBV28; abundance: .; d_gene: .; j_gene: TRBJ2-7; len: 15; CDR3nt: TGTGCCAGCAGGCCACAGGGCCTAGGTATCTACGAGCAGTACTTC; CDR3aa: CASRPQGLGIYEQYF
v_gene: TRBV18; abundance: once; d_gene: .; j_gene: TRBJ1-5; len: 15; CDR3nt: TGTGCCAGCTCACCAAACAGGGATAGCAATCAGCCCCAGCATTTT; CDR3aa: CASSPNRDSNQPQHF
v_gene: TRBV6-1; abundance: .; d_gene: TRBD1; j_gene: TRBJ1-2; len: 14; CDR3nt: TGTGCCAGCAGTGAAGGGACAGGTCGTCGAGGCTACACCTTC; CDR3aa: CASSEGTGRRGYTF
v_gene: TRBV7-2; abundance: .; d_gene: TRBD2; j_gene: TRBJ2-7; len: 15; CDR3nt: TGTGCCAGCAGCACGGATAGCGGGAGAGCCTACGAGCAGTACTTC; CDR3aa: CASSTDSGRAYEQYF
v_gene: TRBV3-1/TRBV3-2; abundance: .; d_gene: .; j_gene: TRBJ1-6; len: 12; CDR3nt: TGTGCCAGCAGCCAGACAGCTTCACCCCTCCACTTT; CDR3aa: CASSQTASPLHF
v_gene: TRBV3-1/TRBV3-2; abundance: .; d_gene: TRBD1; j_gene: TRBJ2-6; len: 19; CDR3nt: TGTGCCAGCAGCCAATGGGGGACAGGGGCTACCTCTGGGGCCAACGTCCTGACTTTC; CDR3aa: CASSQWGTGATSGANVLTF
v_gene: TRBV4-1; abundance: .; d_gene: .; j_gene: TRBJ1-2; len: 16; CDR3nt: TGCGCCAGCAGCTCAACCGCCCACAGGGTTAACTATGGCTACACCTTC; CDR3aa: CASSSTAHRVNYGYTF
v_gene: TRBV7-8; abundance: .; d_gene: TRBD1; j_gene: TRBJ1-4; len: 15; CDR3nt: TGTGCCAGCAGACCCTCGACAGGGGGTGATGAAAAACTGTTTTTT; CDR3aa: CASRPSTGGDEKLFF